The T cell receptor (beta chain) under discussion was sequenced for a study of control samples from healthy donors and cancer patients. Trimming at V came to 4 bases and at J to 3 bases, leaving 5 bases not matched to a gene. CDR1 SGHRS and CDR2 YFSETQ come from the germline V gene. This CDR3 comprises 14 residues. Some clones are missing from TCRdb's copy, which holds only in-frame ones; the method was immunoSEQ multiplex PCR. This sample has roughly 88,000 clones, with 85% found just once. The sequence came from a man between 25 and 39 years old in good health. The V gene is TRBV5-1, the J gene TRBJ2-7, with 9 bases matching TRBD1. Sequenced material: blood. The CDR3 spells CASSIDRGIYEQYF. The CDR3, as DNA: TGCGCCAGCAGCATCGACAGGGGGATCTACGAGCAGTACTTC. The variable domain in full, with the rest retrieved from reference TRBV5-1 and TRBJ2-7, is KAGVTQTPRYLIKTRGQQVTLSCSPISGHRSVSWYQQTPGQGLQFLFEYFSETQRNKGNFPGRFSGRQFSNSRSEMNVSTLELGDSALYLCASSIDRGIYEQYFGPGTRLTVT.